What follows is one T cell receptor (beta chain) and its context. The antigen is not known. CDR3 length: 13 residues. Germline values: CDR1 MNHEY, CDR2 SVGAGI. The ends were cut back, 7 bases at V and 3 bases at J, with 12 bases in the middle. The data originate from a study of cytomegalovirus exposure and HLA in healthy donors. Study-wide context: T cells numbering around 170 million yielded more than 100 million unique TCR beta sequences in an earlier analysis. Study-level points and caveats: In a later analysis, at a false discovery rate of 0.05, approximately 18,000 TCR beta sequences were associated with HLA alleles. A list of about 180 TCR beta chains associated with cytomegalovirus was given.

60 Vbeta and 13 Jbeta primers were used in PCR. Authors' data handling: Unique TCR beta chains numbered roughly 84 million in a later analysis, with roughly 10 million shared. The data were produced by immunoSEQ multiplex PCR, yet TCRdb's version contains in-frame clones alone and is incomplete. The DNA gave D and trimming, while V, J and clone size come from that table. The repertoire includes 100,000 to 150,000 clones, around four fifths of them detected once, and more than 0.9% sits in the top ten. The sequenced sample consisted of PBMCs. This receptor was identified in a boy younger than 18 in good health and CMV-seronegative. The chain links TRBV6-5 to TRBJ1-1; the D is unclear. The CDR3 DNA sequence: TGTGCCAGCATCTCCCCCGGGGACACTGAAGCTTTCTTT. Amino acids: CASISPGDTEAFF.